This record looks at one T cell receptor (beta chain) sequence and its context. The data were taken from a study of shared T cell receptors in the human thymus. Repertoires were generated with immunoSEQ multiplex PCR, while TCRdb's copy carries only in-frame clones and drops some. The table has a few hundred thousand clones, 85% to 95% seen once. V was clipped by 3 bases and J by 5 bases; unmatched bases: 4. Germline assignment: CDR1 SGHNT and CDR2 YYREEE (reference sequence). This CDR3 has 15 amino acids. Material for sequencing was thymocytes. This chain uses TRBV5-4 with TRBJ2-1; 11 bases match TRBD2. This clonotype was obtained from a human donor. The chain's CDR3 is CASSSGLAANNEQFF. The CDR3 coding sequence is TGTGCCAGCAGCTCGGGACTAGCGGCTAACAATGAGCAGTTCTTC. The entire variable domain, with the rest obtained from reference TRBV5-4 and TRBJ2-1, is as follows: ETGVTQSPTHLIKTRGQQVTLRCSSQSGHNTVSWYQQALGQGPQFIFQYYREEENGRGNFPPRFSGLQFPNYSSELNVNALELDDSALYLCASSSGLAANNEQFFGPGTRLTVL.